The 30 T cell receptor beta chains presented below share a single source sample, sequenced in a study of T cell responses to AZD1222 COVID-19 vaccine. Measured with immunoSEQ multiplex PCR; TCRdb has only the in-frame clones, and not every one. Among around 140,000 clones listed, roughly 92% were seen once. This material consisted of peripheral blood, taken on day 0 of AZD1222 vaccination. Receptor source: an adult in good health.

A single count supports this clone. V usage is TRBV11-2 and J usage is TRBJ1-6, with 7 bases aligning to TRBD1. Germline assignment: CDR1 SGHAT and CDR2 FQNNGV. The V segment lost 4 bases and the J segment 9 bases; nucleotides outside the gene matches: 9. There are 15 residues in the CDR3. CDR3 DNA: TGTGCCAGCAGCTCATTGACAGGGATATCTTCACCCCTCCACTTT. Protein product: CASSSLTGISSPLHF.

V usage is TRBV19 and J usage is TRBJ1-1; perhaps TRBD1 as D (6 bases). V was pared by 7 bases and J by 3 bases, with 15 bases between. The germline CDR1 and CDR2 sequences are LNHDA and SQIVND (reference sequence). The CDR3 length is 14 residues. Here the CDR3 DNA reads TGTGCCAGTACGGTCCGGGGGGCTGACACTGAAGCTTTCTTT. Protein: CASTVRGADTEAFF.

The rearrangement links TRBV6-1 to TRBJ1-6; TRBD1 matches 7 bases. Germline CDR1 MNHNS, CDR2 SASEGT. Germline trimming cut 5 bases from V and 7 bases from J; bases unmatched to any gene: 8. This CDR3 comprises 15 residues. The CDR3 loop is CASSSRQGGNSPLHF. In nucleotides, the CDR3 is TGTGCCAGCAGTTCACGACAGGGAGGGAATTCACCCCTCCACTTT.

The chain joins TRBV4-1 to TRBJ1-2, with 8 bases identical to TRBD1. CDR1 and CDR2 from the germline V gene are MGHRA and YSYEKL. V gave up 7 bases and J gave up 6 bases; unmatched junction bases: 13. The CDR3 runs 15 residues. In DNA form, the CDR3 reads TGCGCCAGCAACCCCGGACAGGGTCCTTTGGATGGCTACACCTTC. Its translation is CASNPGQGPLDGYTF.

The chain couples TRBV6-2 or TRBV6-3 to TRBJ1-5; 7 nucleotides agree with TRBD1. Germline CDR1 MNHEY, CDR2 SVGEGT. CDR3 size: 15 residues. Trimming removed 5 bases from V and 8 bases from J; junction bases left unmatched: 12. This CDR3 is CASSGQATGSEPQHF. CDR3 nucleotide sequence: TGTGCCAGCAGTGGACAGGCGACAGGGTCGGAGCCCCAGCATTTT.

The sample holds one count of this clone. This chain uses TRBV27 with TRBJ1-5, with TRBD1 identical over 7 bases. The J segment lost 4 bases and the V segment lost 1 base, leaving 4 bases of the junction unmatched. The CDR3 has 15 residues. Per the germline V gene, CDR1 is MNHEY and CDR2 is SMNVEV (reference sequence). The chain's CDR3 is CASSLYRGFNQPQHF. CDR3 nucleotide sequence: TGTGCCAGCAGTTTATACAGGGGTTTTAATCAGCCCCAGCATTTT.

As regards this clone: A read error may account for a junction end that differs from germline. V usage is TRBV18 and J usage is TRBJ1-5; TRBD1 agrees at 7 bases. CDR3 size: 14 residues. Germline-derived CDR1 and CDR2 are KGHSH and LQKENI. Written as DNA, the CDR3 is TGTGCCAGTTCACAGGGGACGAGGGATCAGCCCCAGCATTTT. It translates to CASSQGTRDQPQHF.

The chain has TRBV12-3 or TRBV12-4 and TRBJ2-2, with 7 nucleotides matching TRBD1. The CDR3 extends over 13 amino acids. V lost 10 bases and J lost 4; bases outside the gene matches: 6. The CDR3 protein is CAIDNRGTGELFF. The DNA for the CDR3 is TGTGCCATCGACAACAGGGGCACCGGGGAGCTGTTTTTT.

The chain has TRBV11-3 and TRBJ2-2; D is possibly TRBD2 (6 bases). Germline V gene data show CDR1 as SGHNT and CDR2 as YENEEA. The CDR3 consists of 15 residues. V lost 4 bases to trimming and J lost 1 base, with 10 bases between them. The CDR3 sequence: CASSSGTLNTGELFF. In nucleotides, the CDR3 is TGTGCCAGCAGCTCCGGGACTTTGAACACCGGGGAGCTGTTTTTT.

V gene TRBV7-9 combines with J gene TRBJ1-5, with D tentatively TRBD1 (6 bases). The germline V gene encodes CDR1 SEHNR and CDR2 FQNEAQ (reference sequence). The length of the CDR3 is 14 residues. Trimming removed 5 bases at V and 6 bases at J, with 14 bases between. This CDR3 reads CASSRDTGTQPQHF. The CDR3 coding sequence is TGTGCCAGCAGCCGCGACACAGGGACTCAGCCCCAGCATTTT.

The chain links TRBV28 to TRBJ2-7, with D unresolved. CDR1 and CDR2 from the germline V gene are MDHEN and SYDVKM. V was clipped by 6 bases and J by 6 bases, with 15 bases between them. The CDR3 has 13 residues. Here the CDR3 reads CASRVAPRAEQYF. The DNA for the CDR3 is TGTGCCAGCAGAGTGGCCCCTCGCGCCGAGCAGTACTTC. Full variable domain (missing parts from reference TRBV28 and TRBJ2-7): DVKVTQSSRYLVKRTGEKVFLECVQDMDHENMFWYRQDPGLGLRLIYFSYDVKMKEKGDIPEGYSVSREKKERFSLILESASTNQTSMYLCASRVAPRAEQYFGPGTRLTVT.

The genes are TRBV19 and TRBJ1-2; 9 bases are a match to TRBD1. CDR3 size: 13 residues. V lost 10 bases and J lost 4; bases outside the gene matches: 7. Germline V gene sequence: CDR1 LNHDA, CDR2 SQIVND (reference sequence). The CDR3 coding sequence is TGTGCCACTACGGACAGGGGTGGCTATGGCTACACCTTC. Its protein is CATTDRGGYGYTF.

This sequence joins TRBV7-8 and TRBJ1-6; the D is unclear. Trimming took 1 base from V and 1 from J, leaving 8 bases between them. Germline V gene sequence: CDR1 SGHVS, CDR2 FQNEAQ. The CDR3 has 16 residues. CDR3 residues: CASSLGSSSYNSPLHF. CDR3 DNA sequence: TGTGCCAGCAGCTTAGGATCCAGTTCCTATAATTCACCCCTCCACTTT.

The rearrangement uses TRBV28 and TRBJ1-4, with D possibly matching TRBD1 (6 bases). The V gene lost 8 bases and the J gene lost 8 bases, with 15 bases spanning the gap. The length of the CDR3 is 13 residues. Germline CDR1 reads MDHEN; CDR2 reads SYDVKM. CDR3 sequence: CASASRGIEKLFF. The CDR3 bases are TGTGCCAGCGCCTCGAGGGGGATCGAAAAACTGTTTTTT.

The CDR3 DNA reads TGTGCCAGCAGTTTTAACAGGGGATCTTTGCTCGAGCAGTACTTC. This sequence encodes CASSFNRGSLLEQYF. The chain couples TRBV27 to TRBJ2-7, with 7 bases matching TRBD1. Trimming at V came to 3 bases and at J to 6 bases, leaving 11 bases not matched to a gene. Germline V gives CDR1 MNHEY, CDR2 SMNVEV (reference sequence). The CDR3 totals 15 residues.

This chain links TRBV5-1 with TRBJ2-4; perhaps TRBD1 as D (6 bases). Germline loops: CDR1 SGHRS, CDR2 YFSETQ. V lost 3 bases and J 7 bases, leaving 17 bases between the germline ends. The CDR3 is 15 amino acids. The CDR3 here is CASSSETGLYNIQYF. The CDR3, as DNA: TGCGCCAGCAGCTCCGAGACAGGACTCTATAACATTCAGTACTTC.

The CDR3 sequence is CASSDSTLLNSPLHF. In nucleotides, the CDR3 is TGTGCCAGCAGTGACTCGACTCTGCTGAATTCACCCCTCCACTTT. The J gene is TRBJ1-6, the V gene TRBV6-4, with no clear D. V lost 0 bases, J lost 7 bases, and 10 bases lay in between. The germline gives CDR1 MRHNA, CDR2 SNTAGT. The CDR3 extends over 15 amino acids.

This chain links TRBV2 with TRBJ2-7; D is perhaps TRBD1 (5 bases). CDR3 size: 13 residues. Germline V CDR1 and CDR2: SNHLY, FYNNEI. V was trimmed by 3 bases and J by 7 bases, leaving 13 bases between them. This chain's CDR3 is CASSDLTVLEQYF. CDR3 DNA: TGTGCCAGCAGTGATTTGACAGTTTTGGAGCAGTACTTC.

CDR3 sequence: CAISESTGASGGALETQYF. The CDR3 nucleotides read TGTGCCATCAGTGAGTCGACCGGGGCTAGCGGGGGGGCCTTGGAGACCCAGTACTTC. The rearrangement links TRBV10-3 to TRBJ2-5; 12 positions match TRBD2. Trimming cost V 0 bases and J 5 bases; bases outside gene matches: 13. Germline V CDR1 and CDR2: ENHRY, SYGVKD. This CDR3 is built from 19 residues.

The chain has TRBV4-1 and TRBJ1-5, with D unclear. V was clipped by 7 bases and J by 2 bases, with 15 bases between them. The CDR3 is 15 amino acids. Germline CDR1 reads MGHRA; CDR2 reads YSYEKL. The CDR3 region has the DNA TGCGCCAGCACAAGGGAAGGGAGTGGCAATCAGCCCCAGCATTTT. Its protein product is CASTREGSGNQPQHF.

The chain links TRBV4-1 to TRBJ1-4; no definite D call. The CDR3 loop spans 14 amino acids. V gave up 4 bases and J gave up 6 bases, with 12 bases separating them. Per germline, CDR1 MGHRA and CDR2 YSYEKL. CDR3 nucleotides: TGCGCCAGCAGCCTCAGACCGTTCTATGAAAAACTGTTTTTT. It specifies CASSLRPFYEKLFF.

The chain's CDR3 is CATSRDSLYEQYF. DNA for the CDR3: TGTGCCACCAGCAGAGATAGTCTCTACGAGCAGTACTTC. The chain joins TRBV15 to TRBJ2-7, with D hard to call. The CDR3 covers 13 residues. With 0 bases removed from V and 3 bases from J, the gap between germline ends came to 6 bases. In germline, CDR1 is LNHNV, CDR2 YYDKDF (reference sequence).

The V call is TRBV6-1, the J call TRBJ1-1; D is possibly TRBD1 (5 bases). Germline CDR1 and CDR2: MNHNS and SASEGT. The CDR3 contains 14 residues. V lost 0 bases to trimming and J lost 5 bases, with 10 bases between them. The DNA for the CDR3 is TGTGCCAGCAGTGAAGCGAGGGGTGTGACTGAAGCTTTCTTT. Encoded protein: CASSEARGVTEAFF.

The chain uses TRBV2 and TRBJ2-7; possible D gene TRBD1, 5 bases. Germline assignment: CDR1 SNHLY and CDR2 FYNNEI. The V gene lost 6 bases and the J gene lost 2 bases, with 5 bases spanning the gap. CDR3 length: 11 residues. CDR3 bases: TGTGCCAGCAGGGACACCTACGAGCAGTACTTC. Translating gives CASRDTYEQYF.

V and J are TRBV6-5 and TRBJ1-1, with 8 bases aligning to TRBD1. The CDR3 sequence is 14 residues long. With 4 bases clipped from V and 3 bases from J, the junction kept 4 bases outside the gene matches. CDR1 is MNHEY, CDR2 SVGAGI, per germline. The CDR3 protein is CASSSQGAHTEAFF. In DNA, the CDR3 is TGTGCCAGCAGTTCTCAGGGGGCGCACACTGAAGCTTTCTTT.

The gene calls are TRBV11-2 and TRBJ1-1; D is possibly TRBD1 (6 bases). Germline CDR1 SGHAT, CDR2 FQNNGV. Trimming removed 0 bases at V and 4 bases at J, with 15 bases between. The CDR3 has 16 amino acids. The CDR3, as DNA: TGTGCCAGCAGCTTAGATCTGACCAGGGGACCCACTGAAGCTTTCTTT. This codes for CASSLDLTRGPTEAFF.

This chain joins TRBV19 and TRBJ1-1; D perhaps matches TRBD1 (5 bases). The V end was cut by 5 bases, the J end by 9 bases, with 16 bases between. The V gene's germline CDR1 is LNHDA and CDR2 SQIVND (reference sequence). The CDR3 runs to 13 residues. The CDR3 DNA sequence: TGTGCCAGTAGTGCGGGGGACCGAGAACAAGCTTTCTTT. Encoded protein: CASSAGDREQAFF.

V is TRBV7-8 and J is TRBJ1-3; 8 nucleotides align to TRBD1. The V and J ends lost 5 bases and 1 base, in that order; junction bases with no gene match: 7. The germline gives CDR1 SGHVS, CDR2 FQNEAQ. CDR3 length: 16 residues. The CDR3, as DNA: TGTGCCAGCAGCGCCCGACAGGGGCCTTCTGGAAACACCATATATTTT. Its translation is CASSARQGPSGNTIYF.

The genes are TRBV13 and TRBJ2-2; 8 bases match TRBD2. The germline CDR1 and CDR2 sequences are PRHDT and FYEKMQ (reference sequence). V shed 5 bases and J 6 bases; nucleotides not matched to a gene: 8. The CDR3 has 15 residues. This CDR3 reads CASSPPGLDSGELFF. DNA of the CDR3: TGTGCCAGCAGCCCTCCGGGACTAGATTCCGGGGAGCTGTTTTTT.

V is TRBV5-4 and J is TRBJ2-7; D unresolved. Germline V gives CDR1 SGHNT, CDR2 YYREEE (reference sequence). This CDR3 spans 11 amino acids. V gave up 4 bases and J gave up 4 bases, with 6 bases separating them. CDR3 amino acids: CASSDRYEQYF. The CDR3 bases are TGTGCCAGCAGCGATCGGTACGAGCAGTACTTC.